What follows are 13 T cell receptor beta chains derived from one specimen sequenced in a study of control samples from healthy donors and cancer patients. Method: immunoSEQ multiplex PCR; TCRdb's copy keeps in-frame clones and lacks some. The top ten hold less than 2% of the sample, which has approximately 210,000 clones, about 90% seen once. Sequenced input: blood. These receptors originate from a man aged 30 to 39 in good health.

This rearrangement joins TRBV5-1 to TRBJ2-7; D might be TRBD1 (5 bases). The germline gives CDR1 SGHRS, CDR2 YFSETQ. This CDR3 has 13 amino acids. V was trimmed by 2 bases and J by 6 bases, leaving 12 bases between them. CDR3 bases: TGCGCCAGCAGCTTAGGGGTGGGTAGCGAGCAGTACTTC. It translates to CASSLGVGSEQYF.

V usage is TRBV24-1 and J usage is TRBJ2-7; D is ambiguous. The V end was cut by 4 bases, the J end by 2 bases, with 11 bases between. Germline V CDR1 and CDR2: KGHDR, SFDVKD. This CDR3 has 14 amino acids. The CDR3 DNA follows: TGTGCCACCAGTGAGTCCGGGCTCCCCTACGAGCAGTACTTC. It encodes CATSESGLPYEQYF.

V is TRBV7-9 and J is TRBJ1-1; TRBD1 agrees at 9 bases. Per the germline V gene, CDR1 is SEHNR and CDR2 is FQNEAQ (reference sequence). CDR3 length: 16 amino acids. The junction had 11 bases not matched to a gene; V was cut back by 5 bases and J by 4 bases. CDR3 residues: CASSPPGQGLSTEAFF. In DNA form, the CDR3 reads TGTGCCAGCAGCCCGCCGGGACAGGGCCTGAGCACTGAAGCTTTCTTT.

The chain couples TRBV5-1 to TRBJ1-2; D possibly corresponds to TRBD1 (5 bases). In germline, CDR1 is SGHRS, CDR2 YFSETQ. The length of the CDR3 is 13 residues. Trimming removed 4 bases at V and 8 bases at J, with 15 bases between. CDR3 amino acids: CASSQTSGGGYTF. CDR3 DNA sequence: TGCGCCAGCAGCCAGACTTCGGGGGGAGGCTACACCTTC.

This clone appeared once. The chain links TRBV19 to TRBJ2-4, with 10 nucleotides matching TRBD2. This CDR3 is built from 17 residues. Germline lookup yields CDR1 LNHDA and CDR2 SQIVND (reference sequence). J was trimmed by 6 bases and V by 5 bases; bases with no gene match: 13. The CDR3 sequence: CASSPTQAGGRANIQYF. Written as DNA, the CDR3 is TGTGCCAGTAGTCCAACTCAAGCGGGGGGGCGGGCAAACATTCAGTACTTC. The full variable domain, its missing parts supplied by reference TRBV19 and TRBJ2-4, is DGGITQSPKYLFRKEGQNVTLSCEQNLNHDAMYWYRQDPGQGLRLIYYSQIVNDFQKGDIAEGYSVSREKKESFPLTVTSAQKNPTAFYLCASSPTQAGGRANIQYFGAGTRLSVL.

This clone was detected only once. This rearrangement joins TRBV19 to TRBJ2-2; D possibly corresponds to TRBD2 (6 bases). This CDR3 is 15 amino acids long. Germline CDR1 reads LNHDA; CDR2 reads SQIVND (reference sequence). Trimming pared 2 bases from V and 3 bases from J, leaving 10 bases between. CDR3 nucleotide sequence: TGTGCCAGTAGTATATCGGGGGTCTACACCGGGGAGCTGTTTTTT. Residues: CASSISGVYTGELFF.

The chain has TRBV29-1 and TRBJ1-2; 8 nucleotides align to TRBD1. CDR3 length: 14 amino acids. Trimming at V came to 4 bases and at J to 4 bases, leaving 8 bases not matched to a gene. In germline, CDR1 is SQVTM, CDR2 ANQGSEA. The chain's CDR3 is CSVGRTGKSYGYTF. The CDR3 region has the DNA TGCAGCGTTGGGAGGACAGGGAAAAGCTATGGCTACACCTTC.

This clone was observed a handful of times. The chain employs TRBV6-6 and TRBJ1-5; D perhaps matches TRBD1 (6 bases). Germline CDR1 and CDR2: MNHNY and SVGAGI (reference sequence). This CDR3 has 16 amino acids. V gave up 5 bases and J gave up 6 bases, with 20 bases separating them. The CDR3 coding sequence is TGTGCCAGCAGTGGCCTCAGGGGTCGGTTTTCTCAGCCCCAGCATTTT. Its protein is CASSGLRGRFSQPQHF.

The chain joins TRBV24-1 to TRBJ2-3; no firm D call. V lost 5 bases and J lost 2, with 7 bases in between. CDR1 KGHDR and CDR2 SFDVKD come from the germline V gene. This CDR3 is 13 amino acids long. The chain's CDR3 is CATSALFTDTQYF. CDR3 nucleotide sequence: TGTGCCACCAGTGCCCTTTTCACAGATACGCAGTATTTT.

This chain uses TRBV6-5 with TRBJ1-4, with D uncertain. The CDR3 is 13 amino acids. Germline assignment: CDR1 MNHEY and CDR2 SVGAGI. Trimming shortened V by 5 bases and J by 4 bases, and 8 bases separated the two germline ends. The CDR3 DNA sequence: TGTGCCAGCAGTATGGGCCATAATGAAAAACTGTTTTTT. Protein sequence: CASSMGHNEKLFF.

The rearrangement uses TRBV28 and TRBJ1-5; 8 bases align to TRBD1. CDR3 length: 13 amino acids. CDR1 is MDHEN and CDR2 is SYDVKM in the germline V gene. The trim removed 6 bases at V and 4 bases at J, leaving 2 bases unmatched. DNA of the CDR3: TGTGCCAGCAGGGGACAGGAGAATCAGCCCCAGCATTTT. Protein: CASRGQENQPQHF.

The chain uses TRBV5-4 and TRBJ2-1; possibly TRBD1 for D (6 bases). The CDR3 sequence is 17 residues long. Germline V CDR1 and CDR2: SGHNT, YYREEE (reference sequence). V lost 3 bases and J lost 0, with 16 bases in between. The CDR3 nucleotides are TGTGCCAGCAGCTCCAACAGGGCTGGGAGCTCCTACAATGAGCAGTTCTTC. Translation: CASSSNRAGSSYNEQFF.

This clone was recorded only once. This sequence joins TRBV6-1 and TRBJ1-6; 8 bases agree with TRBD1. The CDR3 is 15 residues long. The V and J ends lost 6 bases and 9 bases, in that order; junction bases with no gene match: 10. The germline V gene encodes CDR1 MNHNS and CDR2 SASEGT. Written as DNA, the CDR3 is TGTGCCAGCAGCAGCTCCGGGACAGGCAGTTCACCCCTCCACTTT. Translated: CASSSSGTGSSPLHF.